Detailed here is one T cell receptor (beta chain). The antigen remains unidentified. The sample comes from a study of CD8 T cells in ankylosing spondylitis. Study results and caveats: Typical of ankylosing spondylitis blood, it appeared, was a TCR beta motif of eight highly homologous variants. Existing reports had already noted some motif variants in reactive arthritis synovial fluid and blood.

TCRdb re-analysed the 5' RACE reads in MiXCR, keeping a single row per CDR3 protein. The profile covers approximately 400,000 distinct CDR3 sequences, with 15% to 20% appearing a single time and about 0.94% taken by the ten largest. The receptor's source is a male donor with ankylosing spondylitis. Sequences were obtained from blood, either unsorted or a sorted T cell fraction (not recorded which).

The CDR3 nucleotides read TGTGCCAGCAGGGTGACAGGGACCGGGGAGCTGTTTTTT. Residues: CASRVTGTGELFF. The genes are TRBV6-1 and TRBJ2-2; TRBD1 agrees at 7 bases. Germline CDR1 MNHNS, CDR2 SASEGT. Germline trimming cut 6 bases from V and 5 bases from J; bases unmatched to any gene: 3. This CDR3 spans 13 amino acids.